This TCR beta chain comes out of a study of blood T cell repertoires in COVID-19. Study as a whole: Both acute and convalescent COVID-19 samples were obtained from the United States, Italy and Spain. T cells, B-cell-depleted T cells, or PBMCs supplied cDNA or gDNA.

As handled by the study authors: Nucleated cell number was recorded as an estimate derived from reference gene primer amplification. Generated by immunoSEQ multiplex PCR, the TCRdb table keeps only in-frame clones and is missing some. That table supplies the V and J calls and clone size; D and trimming were determined from the DNA. This sample has around 130,000 clones, with approximately 81% found just once. The CDR3 runs 13 residues. The V gene lost 1 base and the J gene lost 2 bases, with 5 bases spanning the gap. Germline V gene lookup returns CDR1 SGHAT and CDR2 FQNNGV. This TCR was sampled from a man aged 55 to 70 with acute or convalescent COVID-19. The chain joins TRBV11-2 to TRBJ1-1; no clear D gene. The sequencing input was peripheral blood. The CDR3 bases are TGTGCCAGCAGCTTAGCCAGTAACACTGAAGCTTTCTTT. This encodes CASSLASNTEAFF.